The source of this TCR beta chain is a study of T-cell memory formation after mild COVID-19. The CDR3 runs 16 residues. Germline CDR1 reads MDHEN; CDR2 reads SYDVKM. Trimming stripped 3 bases from V and 0 bases from J, with 12 bases between. This clonotype was seen a few times. TCRdb itself ran the 5' RACE reads through MiXCR, one entry per CDR3 protein. The sample includes roughly 620,000 distinct CDR3 sequences, roughly 17% of them seen just once. Specimen: PBMCs or a T cell subset sorted from them (not recorded which). The chain has TRBV28 and TRBJ2-1, with D perhaps matching TRBD2 (6 bases). This TCR came from an adult woman who had mild COVID-19 (a few samples of this study predate the infection). Cell type and time point are not known. CDR3 DNA: TGTGCCAGCAGTTTTAGCGGAATAAGCTCCTACAATGAGCAGTTCTTC. Translated, it gives CASSFSGISSYNEQFF.